One sample yielded the 26 T cell receptor beta chains listed below, sequenced in a study of blood T cell repertoires in COVID-19. Here immunoSEQ multiplex PCR was the method, and the copy in TCRdb shows in-frame clones only, minus some. The table includes some 110,000 clones, less than 90% detected once. The sample was peripheral blood. These receptors were taken from a man aged 45-65 years with acute or convalescent COVID-19.

The CDR3 loop is CASSFSSGGPGGEQFF. The CDR3 region has the DNA TGTGCCAGCAGCTTTAGTTCGGGAGGGCCTGGGGGTGAGCAGTTCTTC. V gene TRBV9 combines with J gene TRBJ2-1; 8 bases line up with TRBD2. The CDR3 covers 16 residues. J lost 9 bases, V lost 4 bases, and 15 bases had no gene match. Looked up from germline, CDR1 is SGDLS and CDR2 is YYNGEE.

This sequence joins TRBV16 and TRBJ1-6; a weak D match, TRBD1 (6 bases). The CDR3 runs 14 residues. Trimming stripped 6 bases from V and 9 bases from J, with 15 bases between. The germline CDR1 and CDR2 sequences are KGHSY and FQNENV. The CDR3 loop reads CASSITGGRSPLHF. In DNA, the CDR3 is TGTGCCAGCAGTATTACCGGGGGGCGTTCACCCCTCCACTTT.

A single count supports this clone. V gene TRBV6-5 combines with J gene TRBJ2-1, with TRBD2 identical over 10 bases. Germline trimming cut 1 base from V and 5 bases from J; bases unmatched to any gene: 5. CDR1 and CDR2 from the germline V gene are MNHEY and SVGAGI. The CDR3 totals 16 residues. CDR3 in amino acids: CASSYWSGRVNNEQFF. The CDR3 DNA reads TGTGCCAGCAGTTACTGGAGCGGGAGGGTCAACAATGAGCAGTTCTTC.

The rearrangement joins TRBV7-2 to TRBJ2-1; a possible D gene is TRBD2 (6 bases). Trimming took 2 bases from V and 2 from J, leaving 16 bases between them. Germline CDR1 SGHTA, CDR2 FQGNSA. The CDR3 length is 17 residues. The CDR3 protein is CASSLRAGGTAYNEQFF. CDR3 sequence (DNA): TGTGCCAGCAGCTTAAGGGCGGGCGGGACCGCCTACAATGAGCAGTTCTTC. The whole variable domain, remainder taken from reference TRBV7-2 and TRBJ2-1, is GAGVSQSPSNKVTEKGKDVELRCDPISGHTALYWYRQSLGQGLEFLIYFQGNSAPDKSGLPSDRFSAERTGGSVSTLTIQRTQQEDSAVYLCASSLRAGGTAYNEQFFGPGTRLTVL.

The chain has TRBV6-6 and TRBJ2-1; the match to TRBD2 covers 13 bases. J was trimmed by 10 bases and V by 5 bases; bases with no gene match: 17. Germline V gene data show CDR1 as MNHNY and CDR2 as SVGAGI (reference sequence). There are 18 residues in the CDR3. The CDR3: CASSPRNVGLAGVGEQFF. The CDR3 nucleotides are TGTGCCAGCAGTCCTCGGAACGTTGGACTAGCGGGAGTTGGAGAGCAGTTCTTC.

This clone was seen a few times. The rearrangement joins TRBV5-1 to TRBJ1-2; 7 bases line up with TRBD1. J lost 8 bases, V lost 4 bases, and 8 bases had no gene match. Germline lookup yields CDR1 SGHRS and CDR2 YFSETQ. This CDR3 has 13 residues. For the CDR3, the DNA is TGCGCCAGCAGCCCCGGGACAGAGGGCGGCTACACCTTC. Amino acid sequence: CASSPGTEGGYTF.

CDR3 coding DNA: TGTGCCAGCAGCCCCCCGGCGGATAGCTCCTACGAGCAGTACTTC. This codes for CASSPPADSSYEQYF. J is TRBJ2-7 and V is TRBV9; D is uncertain. This CDR3 is built from 15 residues. The germline gives CDR1 SGDLS, CDR2 YYNGEE. The germline V and J ends were trimmed by 4 bases and 0 bases, with 14 bases remaining between them.

This chain uses TRBV5-1 with TRBJ1-1; maybe TRBD1 (5 bases). Germline assignment: CDR1 SGHRS and CDR2 YFSETQ. V was pared by 7 bases and J by 10 bases, with 20 bases between. This CDR3 has 13 residues. The CDR3 bases are TGCGCCAGCGCCCCTGGGGGGAGGTCGGTAGCTTTCTTT. It codes for CASAPGGRSVAFF.

The rearrangement joins TRBV28 to TRBJ2-7, with D possibly being TRBD1 (6 bases). Trimming stripped 6 bases from V and 6 bases from J, with 15 bases between. The germline V gene encodes CDR1 MDHEN and CDR2 SYDVKM. The CDR3 sequence is 13 residues long. CDR3 DNA: TGTGCCAGCAGGACTAACAACAGGGCCGAGCAGTACTTC. Its protein product is CASRTNNRAEQYF.

This chain joins TRBV7-9 and TRBJ1-2, with 10 bases lining up with TRBD1. J gave up 7 bases and V 8 bases, and 10 bases lay outside the gene matches. CDR1 and CDR2 (germline): SEHNR, FQNEAQ (reference sequence). This CDR3 is 14 amino acids long. The DNA of the CDR3 is TGTGCCAGCCAGTATGGGACAGGGGAGGGTGGCTACACCTTC. It yields the protein CASQYGTGEGGYTF.

The rearrangement uses TRBV18 and TRBJ2-2, with 7 bases that match TRBD2. The junction had 6 bases not matched to a gene; V was cut back by 7 bases and J by 1 base. Germline V CDR1 and CDR2: KGHSH, LQKENI. The CDR3 loop spans 15 amino acids. The CDR3 coding sequence is TGTGCCAGCTGTAGTGGGACTATGAACACCGGGGAGCTGTTTTTT. Its translation: CASCSGTMNTGELFF. Drawing the rest from reference TRBV18 and TRBJ2-2, the complete variable domain is NAGVMQNPRHLVRRRGQEARLRCSPMKGHSHVYWYRQLPEEGLKFMVYLQKENIIDESGMPKERFSAEFPKEGPSILRIQQVVRGDSAAYFCASCSGTMNTGELFFGEGSRLTVL.

The chain has TRBV27 and TRBJ1-2; D gene unclear. Trimming took off 5 bases at V and 5 bases at J, with 12 bases between the two ends. Germline V gene lookup returns CDR1 MNHEY and CDR2 SMNVEV (reference sequence). The CDR3 covers 13 residues. For the CDR3, the DNA is TGTGCCAGCAGTAACCACAAGACTTATGGCTACACCTTC. Translated, it gives CASSNHKTYGYTF.

The chain carries TRBV10-1 and TRBJ2-3, with TRBD1 identical over 11 bases. The V gene's germline CDR1 is WNHNN and CDR2 SYGVQD (reference sequence). V lost 5 bases and J lost 5; bases outside the gene matches: 12. CDR3 length: 17 residues. The CDR3 is CASSQRTGGIYEDTQYF. The CDR3 coding sequence is TGCGCCAGCAGTCAAAGGACAGGGGGCATATACGAAGATACGCAGTATTTT.

The rearrangement uses TRBV6-2 or TRBV6-3 and TRBJ1-5; 9 positions match TRBD1. Germline values: CDR1 MNHEY, CDR2 SVGEGT. The CDR3 runs to 16 residues. The J segment lost 5 bases and the V segment lost 4 bases, leaving 9 bases of the junction unmatched. CDR3 nucleotides: TGTGCCAGCAGTTTGTTCGGGACAGGGTCTGATCAGCCCCAGCATTTT. Translating it yields CASSLFGTGSDQPQHF.

This chain uses TRBV5-1 with TRBJ1-1; no reliable D call. Deletions cut 1 base from V and 1 base from J, with 11 bases between. CDR1 and CDR2 from the germline V gene are SGHRS and YFSETQ. The CDR3 covers 15 residues. The CDR3 DNA follows: TGCGCCAGCAGCTTGAAGTCAGGAGGGAACACTGAAGCTTTCTTT. Its protein product is CASSLKSGGNTEAFF.

A single count supports this clone. This chain's CDR3 is CASSKGRASGRTRELFF. CDR3 DNA: TGTGCCAGCAGCAAAGGGAGGGCTAGCGGGAGGACTAGGGAGCTGTTTTTT. The genes are TRBV21-1 and TRBJ2-2; the D segment call TRBD2 is taken from the table without a DNA check. TRBV21-1 is noted as a pseudogene. The CDR3 runs 17 residues.

This clone is a singleton in its sample. This chain uses TRBV14 with TRBJ2-7; D gene uncertain. CDR1 and CDR2 (germline): SGHDN, FVKESK. The germline V and J ends were trimmed by 3 bases and 3 bases, with 3 bases remaining between them. The CDR3 is made up of 11 amino acids. CDR3 region: CASSHSYEQYF. In DNA, the CDR3 is TGTGCCAGCAGCCACAGCTACGAGCAGTACTTC.

V and J are TRBV11-1 and TRBJ2-2; 9 nucleotides align to TRBD1. Losses at the gene ends were 5 bases for V and 4 bases for J; bases not matched to a gene: 5. Germline lookup yields CDR1 SGHAT and CDR2 FQDESV (reference sequence). The CDR3 is 15 amino acids. CDR3 DNA sequence: TGTGCCAGCAGCGGACAGGGGATGGCCACCGGGGAGCTGTTTTTT. Translation gives CASSGQGMATGELFF.

The chain couples TRBV7-3 to TRBJ2-3, with 8 bases matching TRBD2. The CDR3 runs to 16 residues. The V gene's germline CDR1 is SGHTA and CDR2 FQGTGA. V gave up 5 bases and J gave up 5 bases; unmatched junction bases: 12. CDR3 residues: CASSTGTSGIIDTQYF. CDR3 in DNA: TGTGCCAGCAGCACCGGGACTAGTGGGATCATAGATACGCAGTATTTT. The complete variable domain, with remaining parts taken from reference TRBV7-3 and TRBJ2-3, reads GAGVSQTPSNKVTEKGKYVELRCDPISGHTALYWYRQSLGQGPEFLIYFQGTGAADDSGLPNDRFFAVRPEGSVSTLKIQRTERGDSAVYLCASSTGTSGIIDTQYFGPGTRLTVL.

The chain links TRBV5-1 to TRBJ2-2, with 9 bases matching TRBD1. The V and J ends lost 0 bases and 13 bases, in that order; junction bases with no gene match: 4. This CDR3 contains 13 residues. Germline lookup yields CDR1 SGHRS and CDR2 YFSETQ. CDR3 in DNA: TGCGCCAGCAGCTTGGGACAGGGGGAAGGGCTGTTTTTT. Protein sequence: CASSLGQGEGLFF.

The gene calls are TRBV18 and TRBJ2-2; 11 positions agree with TRBD2. Germline-derived CDR1 and CDR2 are KGHSH and LQKENI. The CDR3 has 16 residues. V was clipped by 10 bases and J by 1 base; unmatched bases: 8. CDR3 protein: CATQVGLAGNTGELFF. CDR3 coding DNA: TGTGCCACCCAAGTCGGACTAGCGGGGAACACCGGGGAGCTGTTTTTT.

This clone was observed once. The J gene is TRBJ1-4, the V gene TRBV15; tentative D call: TRBD1 (5 bases). V lost 3 bases and J lost 4, with 18 bases in between. The CDR3 contains 17 residues. Per germline, CDR1 LNHNV and CDR2 YYDKDF (reference sequence). Here the CDR3 reads CATSSYRDREFNEKLFF. CDR3 in DNA: TGTGCCACCAGCAGTTACCGAGACAGAGAATTTAATGAAAAACTGTTTTTT. The full variable domain, completed using reference TRBV15 and TRBJ1-4, is DAMVIQNPRYQVTQFGKPVTLSCSQTLNHNVMYWYQQKSSQAPKLLFHYYDKDFNNEADTPDNFQSRRPNTSFCFLDIRSPGLGDTAMYLCATSSYRDREFNEKLFFGSGTQLSVL.

The chain recombines TRBV12-3 or TRBV12-4 with TRBJ2-6, with D uncertain. Trimming shortened V by 8 bases and J by 1 base, and 3 bases separated the two germline ends. The CDR3 runs 12 residues. CDR3 bases: TGTGCCAGCCTATCTGGGGCCAACGTCCTGACTTTC. This sequence encodes CASLSGANVLTF.

This chain links TRBV5-5 with TRBJ1-5; D not certain. The CDR3 is 13 residues long. V shed 7 bases and J shed 5 bases, with 13 bases lying between them. Germline assignment: CDR1 SGHKS and CDR2 YYEKEE (reference sequence). The chain's CDR3 is CASRGREDQPQHF. CDR3 sequence (DNA): TGTGCCAGCCGAGGGAGGGAGGATCAGCCCCAGCATTTT.

CDR3 protein: CASNRESGYYGYTF. Written as DNA, the CDR3 is TGTGCCAGCAACCGAGAGTCAGGGTACTATGGCTACACCTTC. The chain joins TRBV9 to TRBJ1-2; maybe TRBD1 (5 bases). CDR1 is SGDLS, CDR2 YYNGEE, per germline. The CDR3 is 14 amino acids. V lost 6 bases and J lost 3, with 15 bases in between.

V is TRBV28 and J is TRBJ1-5, with a tentative D call TRBD1 (5 bases). Germline CDR1 MDHEN, CDR2 SYDVKM. V was clipped by 7 bases and J by 11 bases, with 21 bases between them. The CDR3 loop spans 14 amino acids. This CDR3 is CASTRQTVTWSQHF. DNA of the CDR3: TGTGCCAGCACCCGACAGACAGTCACCTGGTCCCAGCATTTT.